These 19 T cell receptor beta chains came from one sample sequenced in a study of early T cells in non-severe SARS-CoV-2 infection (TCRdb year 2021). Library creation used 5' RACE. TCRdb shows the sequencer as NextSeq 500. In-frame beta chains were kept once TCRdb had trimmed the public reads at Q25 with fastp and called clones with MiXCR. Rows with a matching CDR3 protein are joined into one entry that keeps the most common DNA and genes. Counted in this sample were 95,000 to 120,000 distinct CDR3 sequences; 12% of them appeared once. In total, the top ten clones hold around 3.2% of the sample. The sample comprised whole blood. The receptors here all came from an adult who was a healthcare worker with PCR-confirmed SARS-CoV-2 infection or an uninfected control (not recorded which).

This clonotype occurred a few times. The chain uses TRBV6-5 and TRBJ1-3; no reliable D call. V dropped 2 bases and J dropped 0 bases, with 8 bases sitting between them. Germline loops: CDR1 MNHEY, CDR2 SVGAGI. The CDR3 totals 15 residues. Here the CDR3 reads CASSYGQDSGNTIYF. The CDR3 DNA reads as TGTGCCAGCAGTTACGGGCAGGACTCTGGAAACACCATATATTTT.

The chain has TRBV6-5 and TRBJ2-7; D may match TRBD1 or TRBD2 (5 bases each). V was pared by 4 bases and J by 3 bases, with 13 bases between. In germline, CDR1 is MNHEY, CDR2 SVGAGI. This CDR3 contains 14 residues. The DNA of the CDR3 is TGTGCCAGCAGTTCCACGGGACGGAGCTACGAGCAGTACTTC. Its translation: CASSSTGRSYEQYF.

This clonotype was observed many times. The CDR3 spells CASGTSGSPGQETQYF. DNA for the CDR3: TGTGCCAGCGGGACTAGCGGGAGTCCGGGGCAAGAGACCCAGTACTTC. The J gene is TRBJ2-5, the V gene TRBV2, with TRBD2 identical over 14 bases. Germline V CDR1 and CDR2: SNHLY, FYNNEI. V gave up 8 bases and J gave up 2 bases; unmatched junction bases: 7. The CDR3 has 16 residues.

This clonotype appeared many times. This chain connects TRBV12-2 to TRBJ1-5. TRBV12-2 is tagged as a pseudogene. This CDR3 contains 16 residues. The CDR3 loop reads CASRLKSREGNQPQHF. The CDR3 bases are TGTGCAAGTCGCCTAAAGTCCAGGGAAGGCAATCAGCCCCAGCATTTT.

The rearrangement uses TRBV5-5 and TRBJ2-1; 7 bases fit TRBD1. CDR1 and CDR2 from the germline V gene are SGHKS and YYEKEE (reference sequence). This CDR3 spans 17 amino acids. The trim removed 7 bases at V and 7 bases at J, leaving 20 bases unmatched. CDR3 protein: CASGKDRRWDSGNEQFF. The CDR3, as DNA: TGTGCCAGCGGAAAAGACAGGAGGTGGGACAGTGGGAATGAGCAGTTCTTC.

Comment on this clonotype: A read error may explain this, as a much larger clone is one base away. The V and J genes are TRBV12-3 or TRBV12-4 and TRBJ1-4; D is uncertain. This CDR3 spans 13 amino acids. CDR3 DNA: TGTGCCAGCTGTTTATCCGGAACTGAAAAACTGTTTTTT. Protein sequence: CASCLSGTEKLFF.

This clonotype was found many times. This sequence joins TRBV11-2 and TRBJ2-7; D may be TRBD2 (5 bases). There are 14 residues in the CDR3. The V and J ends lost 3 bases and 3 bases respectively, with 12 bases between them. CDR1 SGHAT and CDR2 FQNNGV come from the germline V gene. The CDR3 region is CASSFRAGDYEQYF. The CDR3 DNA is TGTGCCAGCAGCTTTCGCGCCGGGGACTACGAGCAGTACTTC. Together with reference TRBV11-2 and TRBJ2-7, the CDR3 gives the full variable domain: EAGVAQSPRYKIIEKRQSVAFWCNPISGHATLYWYQQILGQGPKLLIQFQNNGVVDDSQLPKDRFSAERLKGVDSTLKIQPAKLEDSAVYLCASSFRAGDYEQYFGPGTRLTVT.

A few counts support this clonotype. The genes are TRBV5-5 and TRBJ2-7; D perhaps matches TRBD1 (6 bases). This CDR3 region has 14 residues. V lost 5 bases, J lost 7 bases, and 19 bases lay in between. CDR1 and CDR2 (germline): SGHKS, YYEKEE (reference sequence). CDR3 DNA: TGTGCCAGCAGTCAAGGGGGTTTCCTCCAAGAGCAGTACTTC. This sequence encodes CASSQGGFLQEQYF.

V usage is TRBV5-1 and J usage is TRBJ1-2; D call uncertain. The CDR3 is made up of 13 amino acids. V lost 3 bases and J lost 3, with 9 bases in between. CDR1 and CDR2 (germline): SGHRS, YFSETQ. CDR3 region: CASSSPVDYGYTF. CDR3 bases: TGCGCCAGCAGCTCCCCGGTTGACTATGGCTACACCTTC. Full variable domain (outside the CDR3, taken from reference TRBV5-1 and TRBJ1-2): KAGVTQTPRYLIKTRGQQVTLSCSPISGHRSVSWYQQTPGQGLQFLFEYFSETQRNKGNFPGRFSGRQFSNSRSEMNVSTLELGDSALYLCASSSPVDYGYTFGSGTRLTVV.

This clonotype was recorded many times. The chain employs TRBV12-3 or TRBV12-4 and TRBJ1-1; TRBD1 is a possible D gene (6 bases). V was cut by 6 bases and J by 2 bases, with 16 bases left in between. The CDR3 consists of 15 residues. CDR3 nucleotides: TGTGCCAGCAGCCCCAAGACAGGTCTTAACACTGAAGCTTTCTTT. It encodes CASSPKTGLNTEAFF.

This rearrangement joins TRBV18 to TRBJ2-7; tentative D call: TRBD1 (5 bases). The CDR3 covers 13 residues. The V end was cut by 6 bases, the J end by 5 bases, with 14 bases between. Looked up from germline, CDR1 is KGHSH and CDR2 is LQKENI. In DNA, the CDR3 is TGTGCCAGCTCTAAAGACAGTGGCGACGAGCAGTACTTC. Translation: CASSKDSGDEQYF.

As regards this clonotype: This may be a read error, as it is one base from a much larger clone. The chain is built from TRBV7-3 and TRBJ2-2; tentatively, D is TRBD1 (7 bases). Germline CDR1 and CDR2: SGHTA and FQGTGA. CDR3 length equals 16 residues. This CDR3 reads CASSLSAGGPTGEPFF. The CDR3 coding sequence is TGTGCCAGCAGCTTATCAGCAGGGGGGCCCACCGGGGAGCCGTTTTTT.

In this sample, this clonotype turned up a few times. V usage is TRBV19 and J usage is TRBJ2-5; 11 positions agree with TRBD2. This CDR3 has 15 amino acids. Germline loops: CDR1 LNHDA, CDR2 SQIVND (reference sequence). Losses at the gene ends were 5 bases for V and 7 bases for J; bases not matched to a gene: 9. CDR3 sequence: CASSLLAGDTGTQYF. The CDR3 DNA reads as TGTGCCAGTAGTCTACTAGCGGGAGATACTGGGACCCAGTACTTC.

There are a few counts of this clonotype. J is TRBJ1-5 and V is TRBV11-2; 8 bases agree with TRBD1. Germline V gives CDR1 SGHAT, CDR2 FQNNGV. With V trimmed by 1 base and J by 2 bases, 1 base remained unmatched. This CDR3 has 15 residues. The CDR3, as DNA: TGTGCCAGCAGCTTAGGGGACAGGCGCAATCAGCCCCAGCATTTT. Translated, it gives CASSLGDRRNQPQHF.

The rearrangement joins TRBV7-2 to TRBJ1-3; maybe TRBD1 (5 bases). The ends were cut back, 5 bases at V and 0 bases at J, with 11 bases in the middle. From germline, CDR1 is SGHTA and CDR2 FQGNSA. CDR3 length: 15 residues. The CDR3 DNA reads TGTGCCAGCAGCATCTACAGGAGCTCTGGAAACACCATATATTTT. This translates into CASSIYRSSGNTIYF.

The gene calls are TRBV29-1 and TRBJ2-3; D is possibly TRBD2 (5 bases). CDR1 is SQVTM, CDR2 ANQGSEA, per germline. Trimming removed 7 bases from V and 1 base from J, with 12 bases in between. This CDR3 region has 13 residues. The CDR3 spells CSGEQVRTDTQYF. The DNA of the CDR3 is TGCAGCGGGGAGCAGGTTCGCACAGATACGCAGTATTTT.

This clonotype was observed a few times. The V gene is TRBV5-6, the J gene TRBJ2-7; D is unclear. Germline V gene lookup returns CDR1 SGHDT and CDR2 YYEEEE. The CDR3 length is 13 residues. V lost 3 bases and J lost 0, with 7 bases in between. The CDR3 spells CASSSDGSYEQYF. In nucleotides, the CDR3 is TGTGCCAGCAGCTCGGACGGCTCCTACGAGCAGTACTTC.

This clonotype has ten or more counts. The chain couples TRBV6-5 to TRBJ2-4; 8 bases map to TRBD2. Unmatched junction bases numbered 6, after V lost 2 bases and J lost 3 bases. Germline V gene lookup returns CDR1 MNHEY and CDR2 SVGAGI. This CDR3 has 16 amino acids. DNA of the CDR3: TGTGCCAGCAGTTACAAAGCGGGGGCTGGCAAAAACATTCAGTACTTC. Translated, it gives CASSYKAGAGKNIQYF.

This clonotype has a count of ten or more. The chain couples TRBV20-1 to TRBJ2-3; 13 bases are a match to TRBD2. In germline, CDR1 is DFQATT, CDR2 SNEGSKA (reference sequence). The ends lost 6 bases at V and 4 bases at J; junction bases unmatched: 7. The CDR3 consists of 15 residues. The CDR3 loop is CSAFRLAGGSDTQYF. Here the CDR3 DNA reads TGCAGTGCCTTCCGACTAGCGGGAGGATCAGATACGCAGTATTTT.